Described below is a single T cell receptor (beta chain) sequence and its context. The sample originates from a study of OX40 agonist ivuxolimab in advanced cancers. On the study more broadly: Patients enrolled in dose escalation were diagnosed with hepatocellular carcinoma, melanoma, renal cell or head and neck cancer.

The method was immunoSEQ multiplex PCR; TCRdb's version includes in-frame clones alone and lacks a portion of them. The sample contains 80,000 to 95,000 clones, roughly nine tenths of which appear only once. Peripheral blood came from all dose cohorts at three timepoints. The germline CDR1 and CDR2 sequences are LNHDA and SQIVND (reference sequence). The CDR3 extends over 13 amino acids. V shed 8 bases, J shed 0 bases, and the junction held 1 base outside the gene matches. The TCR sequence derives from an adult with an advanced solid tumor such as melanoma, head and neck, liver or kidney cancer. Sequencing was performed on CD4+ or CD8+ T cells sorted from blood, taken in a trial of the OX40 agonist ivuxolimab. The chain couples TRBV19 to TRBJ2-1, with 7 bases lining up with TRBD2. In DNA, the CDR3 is TGTGCCAGTCAGCGGGACTCCTACAATGAGCAGTTCTTC. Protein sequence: CASQRDSYNEQFF. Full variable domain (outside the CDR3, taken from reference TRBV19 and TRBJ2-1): DGGITQSPKYLFRKEGQNVTLSCEQNLNHDAMYWYRQDPGQGLRLIYYSQIVNDFQKGDIAEGYSVSREKKESFPLTVTSAQKNPTAFYLCASQRDSYNEQFFGPGTRLTVL.